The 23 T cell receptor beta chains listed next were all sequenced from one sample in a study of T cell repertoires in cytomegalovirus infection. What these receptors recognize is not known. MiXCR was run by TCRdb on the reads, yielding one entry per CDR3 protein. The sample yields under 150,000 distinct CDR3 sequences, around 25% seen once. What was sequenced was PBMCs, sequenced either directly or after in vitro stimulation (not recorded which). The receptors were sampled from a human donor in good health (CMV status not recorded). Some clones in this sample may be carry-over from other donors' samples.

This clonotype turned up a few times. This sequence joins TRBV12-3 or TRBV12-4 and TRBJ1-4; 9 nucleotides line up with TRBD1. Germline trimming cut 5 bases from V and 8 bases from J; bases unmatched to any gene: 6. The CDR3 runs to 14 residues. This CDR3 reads CASSKTGGKEKLFF. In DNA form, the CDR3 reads TGTGCCAGCAGTAAGACAGGGGGGAAGGAAAAACTGTTTTTT.

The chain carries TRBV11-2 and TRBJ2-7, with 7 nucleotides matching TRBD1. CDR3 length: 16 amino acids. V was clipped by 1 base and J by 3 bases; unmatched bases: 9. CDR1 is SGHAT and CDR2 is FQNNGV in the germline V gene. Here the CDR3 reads CASSLVQGDGYYEQYF. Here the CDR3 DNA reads TGTGCCAGCAGCTTAGTCCAGGGGGACGGATACTACGAGCAGTACTTC. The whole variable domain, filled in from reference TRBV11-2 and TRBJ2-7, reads EAGVAQSPRYKIIEKRQSVAFWCNPISGHATLYWYQQILGQGPKLLIQFQNNGVVDDSQLPKDRFSAERLKGVDSTLKIQPAKLEDSAVYLCASSLVQGDGYYEQYFGPGTRLTVT.

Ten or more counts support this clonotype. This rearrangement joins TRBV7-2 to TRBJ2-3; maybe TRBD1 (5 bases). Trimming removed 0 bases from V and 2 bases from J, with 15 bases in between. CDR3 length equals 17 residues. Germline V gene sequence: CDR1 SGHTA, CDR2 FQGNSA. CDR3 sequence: CASSLAPGQGITDTQYF. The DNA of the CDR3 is TGTGCCAGCAGCTTAGCTCCAGGGCAGGGCATCACAGATACGCAGTATTTT.

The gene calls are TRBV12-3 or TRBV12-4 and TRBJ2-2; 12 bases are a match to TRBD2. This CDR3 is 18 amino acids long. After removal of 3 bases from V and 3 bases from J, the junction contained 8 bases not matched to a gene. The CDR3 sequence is CASSFGLAGPWDTGELFF. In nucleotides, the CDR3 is TGTGCCAGCAGTTTTGGACTAGCGGGACCCTGGGACACCGGGGAGCTGTTTTTT.

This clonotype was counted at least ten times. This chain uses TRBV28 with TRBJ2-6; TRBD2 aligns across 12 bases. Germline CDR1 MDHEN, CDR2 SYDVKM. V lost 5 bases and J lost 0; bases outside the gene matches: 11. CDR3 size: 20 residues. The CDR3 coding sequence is TGTGCCAGCAGTCCAACCCCCGGACTAGCGGGAAGCTCTGGGGCCAACGTCCTGACTTTC. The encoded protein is CASSPTPGLAGSSGANVLTF.

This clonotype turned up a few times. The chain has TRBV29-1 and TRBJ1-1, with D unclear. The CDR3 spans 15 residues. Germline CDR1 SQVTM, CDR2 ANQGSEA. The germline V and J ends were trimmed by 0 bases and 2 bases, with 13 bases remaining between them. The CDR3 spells CSVEDRAGINTEAFF. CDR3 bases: TGCAGCGTTGAAGATCGAGCCGGGATTAACACTGAAGCTTTCTTT.

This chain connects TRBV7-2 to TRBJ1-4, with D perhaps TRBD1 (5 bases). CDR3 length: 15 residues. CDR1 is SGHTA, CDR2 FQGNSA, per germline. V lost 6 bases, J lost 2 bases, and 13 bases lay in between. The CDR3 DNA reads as TGTGCCAGCAGGACCCGGGACGGGACTAATGAAAAACTGTTTTTT. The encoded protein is CASRTRDGTNEKLFF.

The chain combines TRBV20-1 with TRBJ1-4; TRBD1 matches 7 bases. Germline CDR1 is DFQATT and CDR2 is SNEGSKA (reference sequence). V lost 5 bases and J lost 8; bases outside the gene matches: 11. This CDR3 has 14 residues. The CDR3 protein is CSAEKTGEGEKLFF. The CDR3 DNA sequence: TGCAGTGCTGAGAAAACAGGGGAAGGGGAAAAACTGTTTTTT.

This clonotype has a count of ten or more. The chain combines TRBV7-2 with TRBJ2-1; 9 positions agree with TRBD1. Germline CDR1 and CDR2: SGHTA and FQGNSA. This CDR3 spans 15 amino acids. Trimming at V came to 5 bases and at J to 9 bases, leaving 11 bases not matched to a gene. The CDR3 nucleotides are TGTGCCAGCAGCGGAAACAGGGGGCGCGAGTTTGAGCAGTTCTTC. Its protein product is CASSGNRGREFEQFF.

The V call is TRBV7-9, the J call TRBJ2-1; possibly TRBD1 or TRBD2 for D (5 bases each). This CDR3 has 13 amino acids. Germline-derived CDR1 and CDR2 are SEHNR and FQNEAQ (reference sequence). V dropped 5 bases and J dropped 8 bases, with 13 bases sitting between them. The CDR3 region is CASSPGTTHEQFF. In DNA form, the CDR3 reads TGTGCCAGCAGCCCGGGGACCACGCATGAGCAGTTCTTC.

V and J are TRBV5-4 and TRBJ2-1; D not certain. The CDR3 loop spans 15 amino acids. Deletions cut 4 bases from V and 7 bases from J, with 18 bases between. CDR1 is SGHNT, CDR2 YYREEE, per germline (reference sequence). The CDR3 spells CASSENGPVVNEQFF. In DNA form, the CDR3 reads TGTGCCAGCAGCGAGAATGGGCCGGTGGTGAATGAGCAGTTCTTC.

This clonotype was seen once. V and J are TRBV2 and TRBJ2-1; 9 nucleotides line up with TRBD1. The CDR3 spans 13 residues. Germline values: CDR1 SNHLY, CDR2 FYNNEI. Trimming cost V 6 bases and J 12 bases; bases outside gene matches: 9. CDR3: CASREQGAGGQFF. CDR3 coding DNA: TGTGCCAGCAGGGAACAGGGGGCTGGGGGGCAGTTCTTC.

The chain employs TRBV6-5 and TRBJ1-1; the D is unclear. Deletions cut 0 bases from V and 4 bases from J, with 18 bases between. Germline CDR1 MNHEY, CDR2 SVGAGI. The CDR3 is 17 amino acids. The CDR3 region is CASSYSRAPGAGTEAFF. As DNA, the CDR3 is TGTGCCAGCAGTTACTCTAGGGCGCCTGGCGCGGGCACTGAAGCTTTCTTT.

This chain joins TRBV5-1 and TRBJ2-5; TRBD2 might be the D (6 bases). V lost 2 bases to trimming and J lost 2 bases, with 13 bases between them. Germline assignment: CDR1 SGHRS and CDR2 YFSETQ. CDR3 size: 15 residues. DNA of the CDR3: TGCGCCAGCAGCTTAGACGGGGGAAAGCAAGAGACCCAGTACTTC. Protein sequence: CASSLDGGKQETQYF.

CDR3 sequence (DNA): TGTGCCAGCAGCCCTACGGAGGGCTCGGTTGAAAAACTGTTTTTT. It codes for CASSPTEGSVEKLFF. The chain joins TRBV7-6 to TRBJ1-4; D unclear. The CDR3 covers 15 residues. Germline assignment: CDR1 SGHVS and CDR2 FNYEAQ. V was pared by 5 bases and J by 7 bases, with 17 bases between.

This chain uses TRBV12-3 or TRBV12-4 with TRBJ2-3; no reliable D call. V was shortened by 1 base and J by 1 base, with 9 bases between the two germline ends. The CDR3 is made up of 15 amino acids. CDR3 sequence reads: CASSLGRFGTDTQYF. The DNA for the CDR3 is TGTGCCAGCAGTTTAGGCCGGTTCGGCACAGATACGCAGTATTTT.

The CDR3 DNA follows: TGTGCCAGCAGTCACCCGGGACAGAAACCTGAAGCTTTCTTT. It encodes CASSHPGQKPEAFF. The V call is TRBV25-1, the J call TRBJ1-1, with 7 bases matching TRBD1. This CDR3 is 14 amino acids long. Trimming cost V 5 bases and J 6 bases; bases outside gene matches: 9. Germline V gene sequence: CDR1 MGHDK, CDR2 SYGVNS.

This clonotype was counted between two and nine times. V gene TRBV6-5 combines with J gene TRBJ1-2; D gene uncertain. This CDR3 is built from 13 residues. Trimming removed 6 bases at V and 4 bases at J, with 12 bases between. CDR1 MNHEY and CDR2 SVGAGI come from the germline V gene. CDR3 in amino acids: CASSPRPGYGYTF. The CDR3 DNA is TGTGCCAGCAGCCCTAGACCGGGCTATGGCTACACCTTC.

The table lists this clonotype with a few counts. CDR3 bases: TGTGCCAGCAGTTTTGGGCCGGTCTGGAATGAGCAGTTCTTC. It translates to CASSFGPVWNEQFF. The chain combines TRBV27 with TRBJ2-1; D is ambiguous. This CDR3 region has 14 residues. Looked up from germline, CDR1 is MNHEY and CDR2 is SMNVEV (reference sequence). Deletions cut 3 bases from V and 7 bases from J, with 13 bases between.

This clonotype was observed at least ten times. This CDR3 reads CASSKTLTGQGFTGELFF. In DNA form, the CDR3 reads TGTGCCAGCAGTAAAACACTAACGGGACAAGGCTTCACCGGGGAGCTGTTTTTT. V is TRBV7-9 and J is TRBJ2-2; D is perhaps TRBD1 (6 bases). This CDR3 spans 18 amino acids. Trimming left V 6 bases short and J 4 bases short, with 24 bases between. Germline CDR1 and CDR2: SEHNR and FQNEAQ (reference sequence). The variable domain in full, completed from reference TRBV7-9 and TRBJ2-2, reads DTGVSQNPRHKITKRGQNVTFRCDPISEHNRLYWYRQTLGQGPEFLTYFQNEAQLEKSRLLSDRFSAERPKGSFSTLEIQRTEQGDSAMYLCASSKTLTGQGFTGELFFGEGSRLTVL.

The CDR3, as DNA: TGTGCCAGTGGAATAGCGGGAGGGCTTGAGCAGTTCTTC. Translation gives CASGIAGGLEQFF. The chain has TRBV19 and TRBJ2-1; 11 bases match TRBD2. This CDR3 region has 13 residues. The V segment lost 8 bases and the J segment 9 bases; nucleotides outside the gene matches: 6. Per germline, CDR1 LNHDA and CDR2 SQIVND (reference sequence).

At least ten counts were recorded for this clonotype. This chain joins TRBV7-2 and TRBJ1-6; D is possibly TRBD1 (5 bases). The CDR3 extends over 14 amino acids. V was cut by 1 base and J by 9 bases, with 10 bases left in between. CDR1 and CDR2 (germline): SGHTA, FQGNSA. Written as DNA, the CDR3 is TGTGCCAGCAGCTTAGTACCAGGGAGTTCACCCCTCCACTTT. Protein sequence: CASSLVPGSSPLHF.

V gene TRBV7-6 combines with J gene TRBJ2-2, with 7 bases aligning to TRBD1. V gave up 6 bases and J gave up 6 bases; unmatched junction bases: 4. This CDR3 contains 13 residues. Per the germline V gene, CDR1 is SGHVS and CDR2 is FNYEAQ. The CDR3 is CASRTTGPGELFF. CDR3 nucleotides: TGTGCCAGCAGGACGACAGGGCCCGGGGAGCTGTTTTTT.